The 19 T cell receptor beta chains below all came from one sample that was sequenced in a study of Graves' ophthalmopathy and Graves' hyperthyroidism. From RNA, the CDR3 regions of TCR beta chains were amplified and sequenced. First-round RT-PCR relied on HTBI primers, and a second-round multiplex PCR came next. Each CDR3 protein gets one entry after TCRdb re-called the multiplex PCR reads with MiXCR. The sample contains about 740,000 distinct CDR3 sequences, 35% to 50% of which appear only once. Sequencing was done on a sample of peripheral blood. These TCRs come from an adult man with Graves' ophthalmopathy.

This clonotype was seen many times. This chain uses TRBV7-8 with TRBJ2-7; no firm D call. Germline V gives CDR1 SGHVS, CDR2 FQNEAQ. The CDR3 sequence is 14 residues long. Trimming pared 1 base from V and 2 bases from J, leaving 9 bases between. The CDR3 DNA reads TGTGCCAGCAGCTTAGGTGGCACTGCCTACGAGCAGTACTTC. It is translated as CASSLGGTAYEQYF. Full variable domain (missing parts from reference TRBV7-8 and TRBJ2-7): GAGVSQSPRYKVAKRGQDVALRCDPISGHVSLFWYQQALGQGPEFLTYFQNEAQLDKSGLPSDRFFAERPEGSVSTLKIQRTQQEDSAVYLCASSLGGTAYEQYFGPGTRLTVT.

This clonotype was seen a handful of times. The chain is built from TRBV11-2 and TRBJ1-6; D is unresolved. The CDR3 length is 16 residues. Germline values: CDR1 SGHAT, CDR2 FQNNGV. V was cut by 5 bases and J by 7 bases, with 18 bases left in between. The CDR3 here is CASSPTMWRENSPLHF. CDR3 sequence (DNA): TGTGCCAGCAGCCCCACTATGTGGAGGGAAAATTCACCCCTCCACTTT.

This clonotype was found many times. The chain employs TRBV5-1 and TRBJ1-2; D call uncertain. V lost 0 bases to trimming and J lost 0 bases, with 3 bases between them. CDR1 and CDR2 (germline): SGHRS, YFSETQ. The CDR3 extends over 13 amino acids. DNA for the CDR3: TGCGCCAGCAGCTTGGCGCCTAACTATGGCTACACCTTC. The encoded protein is CASSLAPNYGYTF. The variable domain in full, completed from reference TRBV5-1 and TRBJ1-2, reads KAGVTQTPRYLIKTRGQQVTLSCSPISGHRSVSWYQQTPGQGLQFLFEYFSETQRNKGNFPGRFSGRQFSNSRSEMNVSTLELGDSALYLCASSLAPNYGYTFGSGTRLTVV.

This clonotype was seen only once. The chain employs TRBV7-9 and TRBJ2-7; D gene uncertain. There are 13 residues in the CDR3. With 5 bases removed from V and 2 bases from J, the gap between germline ends came to 10 bases. Germline V gives CDR1 SEHNR, CDR2 FQNEAQ (reference sequence). Here the CDR3 reads CASSASPAYEQYF. The CDR3 DNA sequence: TGTGCCAGCAGCGCCTCACCGGCCTACGAGCAGTACTTC. Looking up the rest from reference TRBV7-9 and TRBJ2-7 gives the full variable domain: DTGVSQNPRHKITKRGQNVTFRCDPISEHNRLYWYRQTLGQGPEFLTYFQNEAQLEKSRLLSDRFSAERPKGSFSTLEIQRTEQGDSAMYLCASSASPAYEQYFGPGTRLTVT.

This clonotype occurred many times. The rearrangement joins TRBV7-9 to TRBJ1-6; TRBD1 is a possible D gene (5 bases). The germline CDR1 and CDR2 sequences are SEHNR and FQNEAQ (reference sequence). Trimming took off 5 bases at V and 10 bases at J, with 15 bases between the two ends. This CDR3 region has 14 residues. CDR3 nucleotides: TGTGCCAGCAGCCAAGGTGGGGGGGGATCACCCCTCCACTTT. This encodes CASSQGGGGSPLHF.

Ten or more counts support this clonotype. This chain links TRBV20-1 with TRBJ1-5, with TRBD1 as a possible D gene (5 bases). The CDR3 spans 15 residues. Germline CDR1 reads DFQATT; CDR2 reads SNEGSKA (reference sequence). Trimming removed 6 bases from V and 6 bases from J, with 21 bases in between. The CDR3 protein is CSATMDNAGAQPQHF. CDR3 bases: TGCAGTGCGACTATGGACAACGCGGGCGCTCAGCCCCAGCATTTT.

This clonotype has at least ten counts. The J gene is TRBJ2-7, the V gene TRBV10-1, with no clear D. CDR1 and CDR2 (germline): WNHNN, SYGVQD (reference sequence). The CDR3 is 13 residues long. V was pared by 6 bases and J by 5 bases, with 14 bases between. CDR3 sequence (DNA): TGCGCCAGCAGCTTGAGAAGTCAAGACGAGCAGTACTTC. The encoded protein is CASSLRSQDEQYF.

This clonotype was detected ten times or more. The chain is built from TRBV12-3 or TRBV12-4 and TRBJ1-2; no clear D gene. The CDR3 length is 14 residues. Trimming stripped 5 bases from V and 0 bases from J, with 10 bases between. CDR3 sequence: CASSPRGTNYGYTF. The CDR3 nucleotides are TGTGCCAGCAGTCCCAGAGGAACTAACTATGGCTACACCTTC.

The rearrangement links TRBV7-9 to TRBJ1-4, with D hard to call. This CDR3 is built from 17 residues. Trimming removed 2 bases at V and 0 bases at J, with 13 bases between. CDR1 SEHNR and CDR2 FQNEAQ come from the germline V gene (reference sequence). The CDR3 here is CASSLLPPSATNEKLFF. DNA of the CDR3: TGTGCCAGCAGCTTACTTCCTCCCTCCGCAACTAATGAAAAACTGTTTTTT.

V usage is TRBV25-1 and J usage is TRBJ2-7; D unclear. The germline V gene encodes CDR1 MGHDK and CDR2 SYGVNS. The V end was cut by 5 bases, the J end by 0 bases, with 14 bases between. This CDR3 spans 15 amino acids. The CDR3 nucleotides read TGTGCCAGCAGTTCCCGGAAGGTACTCTCCTACGAGCAGTACTTC. Its translation is CASSSRKVLSYEQYF.

A note on this clonotype: This may come from a read error, since a much larger clone is one base off. The chain links TRBV20-1 to TRBJ1-1; no definite D call. Trimming pared 5 bases from V and 5 bases from J, leaving 12 bases between. The CDR3 loop spans 12 amino acids. Germline CDR1 reads DFQATT; CDR2 reads SNEGSKA (reference sequence). CDR3 nucleotide sequence: TGCAGTGCTGGTGGTACGGGGACTGAAGCTTTCTTT. As protein: CSAGGTGTEAFF.

This chain uses TRBV20-1 with TRBJ2-7; D call uncertain. Germline-derived CDR1 and CDR2 are DFQATT and SNEGSKA (reference sequence). V was clipped by 5 bases and J by 0 bases, with 8 bases between them. The CDR3 is 12 residues long. The CDR3 sequence: CSACGPSYEQYF. The CDR3 DNA follows: TGCAGTGCTTGCGGACCCTCCTACGAGCAGTACTTC.

Points on this clonotype: A much larger clone sits a single nucleotide away, making a read error possible. The chain combines TRBV11-2 with TRBJ2-5, with D possibly matching TRBD2 (5 bases). This CDR3 has 15 amino acids. CDR1 and CDR2 from the germline V gene are SGHAT and FQNNGV. V was trimmed by 3 bases and J by 9 bases, leaving 20 bases between them. The CDR3 is CASSFGTRAVEAQYF. CDR3 DNA: TGTGCCAGCAGCTTTGGCACAAGGGCGGTGGAGGCCCAGTACTTC.

This clonotype has ten or more counts. This chain joins TRBV7-6 and TRBJ2-5; 14 nucleotides agree with TRBD2. J gave up 5 bases and V 5 bases, and 4 bases lay outside the gene matches. This CDR3 spans 15 amino acids. The V gene's germline CDR1 is SGHVS and CDR2 FNYEAQ. The CDR3 DNA sequence: TGTGCCAGCAGCCCGCGGACTAGCGGGAGGGAGACCCAGTACTTC. It encodes CASSPRTSGRETQYF.

The table lists this clonotype with many counts. The chain employs TRBV15 and TRBJ2-7; perhaps D is TRBD1 or TRBD2 (6 bases each). CDR1 and CDR2 (germline): LNHNV, YYDKDF (reference sequence). V shed 2 bases and J shed 0 bases, with 14 bases lying between them. CDR3 length: 16 amino acids. The CDR3 DNA sequence: TGTGCCACCAGCAGACTGCGGGGACATACCTCCTACGAGCAGTACTTC. It is translated as CATSRLRGHTSYEQYF. Together with reference TRBV15 and TRBJ2-7, the CDR3 gives the full variable domain: DAMVIQNPRYQVTQFGKPVTLSCSQTLNHNVMYWYQQKSSQAPKLLFHYYDKDFNNEADTPDNFQSRRPNTSFCFLDIRSPGLGDTAMYLCATSRLRGHTSYEQYFGPGTRLTVT.

The V and J genes are TRBV29-1 and TRBJ2-3; perhaps TRBD2 as D (6 bases). Trimming pared 7 bases from V and 0 bases from J, leaving 11 bases between. This CDR3 comprises 13 residues. CDR1 is SQVTM and CDR2 is ANQGSEA in the germline V gene. CDR3 loop: CSGDWRSTDTQYF. CDR3 nucleotides: TGCAGCGGGGACTGGAGGAGCACAGATACGCAGTATTTT.

A few counts support this clonotype. The CDR3 nucleotides read TGTGCCAGCAGTGCAACAGGGCGGCGGGAGACCCAGTACTTC. This encodes CASSATGRRETQYF. The chain carries TRBV6-1 and TRBJ2-5; D might be TRBD1 (6 bases). Germline V gene lookup returns CDR1 MNHNS and CDR2 SASEGT. The CDR3 contains 14 residues. Trimming removed 4 bases from V and 5 bases from J, with 14 bases in between.

As for this clonotype: A much larger clone lies one base from this, so it may be a read error. The chain has TRBV10-3 and TRBJ2-6, with D unclear. Trimming left V 10 bases short and J 0 bases short, with 13 bases between. The CDR3 totals 15 residues. The V gene's germline CDR1 is ENHRY and CDR2 SYGVKD. This CDR3 reads CANNIGASGANVLTF. The CDR3 DNA follows: TGTGCCAACAATATAGGTGCCTCTGGGGCCAACGTCCTGACTTTC.

About this clonotype itself: A clone one base away is much larger, so this may be a read error. This chain joins TRBV24-1 and TRBJ1-1; D might be TRBD1 (5 bases). Per germline, CDR1 KGHDR and CDR2 SFDVKD. The CDR3 runs 12 residues. DNA for the CDR3: TGTGCCGCCAGTGCAGGGTACGGTGAAGCTTTCTTT. Protein sequence: CAASAGYGEAFF.